In its sample, the clone carrying this TCR beta chain was seen a few times. What it binds is unknown. The germline CDR1 and CDR2 sequences are MNHEY and SVGAGI. V lost 2 bases and J lost 3, with 14 bases in between. The CDR3 length is 16 residues. The data belong to a study of tumor-infiltrating lymphocytes in localized non-small cell lung cancer. Produced via immunoSEQ multiplex PCR; TCRdb's table is partial and in-frame only. The data contain more than 9,500 clones, about 85% of them seen just once; the ten biggest clones take up over 10%. Study results and limitations: No link was found between tumor T-cell fraction and recurrence-free survival. Technical variation could not be separated from intratumor heterogeneity here. Higher tumor T cell infiltration than in uninvolved lung was supported by TCRbeta sequencing.

The TCR originated in a human donor with non-small cell lung cancer. Sequencing was performed on lung tumor tissue. The chain employs TRBV6-5 and TRBJ2-1; D ambiguous. CDR3 region: CASSYPEAQIYNEQFF. The CDR3 coding sequence is TGTGCCAGCAGTTACCCCGAGGCACAGATCTACAATGAGCAGTTCTTC.